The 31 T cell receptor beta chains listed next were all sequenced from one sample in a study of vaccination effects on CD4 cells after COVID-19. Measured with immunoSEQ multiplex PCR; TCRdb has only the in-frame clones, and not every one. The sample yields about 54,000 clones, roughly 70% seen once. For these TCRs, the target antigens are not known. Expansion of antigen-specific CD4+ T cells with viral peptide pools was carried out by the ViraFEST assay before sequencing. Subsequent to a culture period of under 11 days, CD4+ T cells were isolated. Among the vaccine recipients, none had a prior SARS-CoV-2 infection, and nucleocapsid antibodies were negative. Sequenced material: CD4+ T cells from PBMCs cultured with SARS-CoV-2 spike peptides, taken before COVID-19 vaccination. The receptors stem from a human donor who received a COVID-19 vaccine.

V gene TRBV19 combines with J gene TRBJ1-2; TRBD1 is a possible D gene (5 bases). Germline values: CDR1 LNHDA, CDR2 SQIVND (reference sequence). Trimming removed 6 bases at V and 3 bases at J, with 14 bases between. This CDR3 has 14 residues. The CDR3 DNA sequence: TGTGCCAGTAGAGAACCGGGACGGGACTATGGCTACACCTTC. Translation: CASREPGRDYGYTF.

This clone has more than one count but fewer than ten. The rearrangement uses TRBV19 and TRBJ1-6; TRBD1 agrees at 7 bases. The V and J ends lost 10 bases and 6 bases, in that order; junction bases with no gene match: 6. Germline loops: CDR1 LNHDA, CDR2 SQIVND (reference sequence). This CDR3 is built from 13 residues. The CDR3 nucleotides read TGTGCCACCGGACAGGATTTTAATTCACCCCTCCACTTT. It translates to CATGQDFNSPLHF.

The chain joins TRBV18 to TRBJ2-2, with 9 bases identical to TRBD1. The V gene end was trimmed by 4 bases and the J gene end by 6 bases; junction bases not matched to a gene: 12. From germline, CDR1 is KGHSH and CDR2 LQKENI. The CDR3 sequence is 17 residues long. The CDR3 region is CASSRNPGTGSPGELFF. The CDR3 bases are TGTGCCAGCTCACGGAATCCCGGGACAGGGAGCCCCGGGGAGCTGTTTTTT.

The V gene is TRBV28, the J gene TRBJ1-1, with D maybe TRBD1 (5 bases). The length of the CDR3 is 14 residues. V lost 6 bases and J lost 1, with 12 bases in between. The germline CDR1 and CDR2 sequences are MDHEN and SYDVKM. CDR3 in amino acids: CASRGGTGNTEAFF. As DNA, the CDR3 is TGTGCCAGCAGGGGTGGGACTGGGAACACTGAAGCTTTCTTT.

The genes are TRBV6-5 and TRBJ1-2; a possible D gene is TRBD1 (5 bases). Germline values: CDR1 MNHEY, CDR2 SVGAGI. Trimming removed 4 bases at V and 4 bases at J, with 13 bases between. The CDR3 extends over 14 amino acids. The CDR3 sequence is CASSSWQGFYGYTF. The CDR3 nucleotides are TGTGCCAGCAGTTCTTGGCAGGGATTCTATGGCTACACCTTC.

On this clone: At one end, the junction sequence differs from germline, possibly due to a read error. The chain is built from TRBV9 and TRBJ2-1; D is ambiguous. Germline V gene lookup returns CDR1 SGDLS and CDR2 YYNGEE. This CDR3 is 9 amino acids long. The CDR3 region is CASSALQIF. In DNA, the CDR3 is TGTGCCAGCAGCGCCCTCCAGATCTTC.

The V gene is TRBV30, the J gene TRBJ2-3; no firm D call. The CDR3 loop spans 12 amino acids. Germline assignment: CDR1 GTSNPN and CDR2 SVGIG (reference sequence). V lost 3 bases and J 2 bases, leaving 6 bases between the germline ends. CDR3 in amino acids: CAWRSATDTQYF. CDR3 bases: TGTGCCTGGAGAAGCGCCACAGATACGCAGTATTTT.

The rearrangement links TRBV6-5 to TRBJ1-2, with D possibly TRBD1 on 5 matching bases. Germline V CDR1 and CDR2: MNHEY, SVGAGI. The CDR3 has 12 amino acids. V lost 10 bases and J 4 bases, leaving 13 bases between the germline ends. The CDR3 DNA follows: TGTGCCACCCGGGACTTGGGCTATGGCTACACCTTC. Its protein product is CATRDLGYGYTF.

In nucleotides, the CDR3 is TGTGCCAGCAGCCAAGCCGGAACGGGCAATCAGCCCCAGCATTTT. This encodes CASSQAGTGNQPQHF. This chain joins TRBV3-1 (or the pseudogene TRBV3-2) and TRBJ1-5, with D unclear. The V end was cut by 1 base, the J end by 2 bases, with 9 bases between. Germline V CDR1 and CDR2: LGHDT, YNNKEL (reference sequence). This CDR3 region has 15 residues.

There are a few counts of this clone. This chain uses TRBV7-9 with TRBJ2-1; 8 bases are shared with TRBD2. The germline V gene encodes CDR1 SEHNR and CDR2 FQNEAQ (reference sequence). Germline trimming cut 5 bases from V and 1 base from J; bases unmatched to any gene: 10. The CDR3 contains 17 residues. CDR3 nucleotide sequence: TGTGCCAGCAGCCCCCGGGCTAGCGGGTTATCCTACAATGAGCAGTTCTTC. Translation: CASSPRASGLSYNEQFF.

CDR3 coding DNA: TGCAGTGCTAGTTCAGGGGATTTGATGAACACTGAAGCTTTCTTT. Protein product: CSASSGDLMNTEAFF. The chain recombines TRBV20-1 with TRBJ1-1, with a tentative D call TRBD1 (6 bases). The CDR3 covers 15 residues. Germline-derived CDR1 and CDR2 are DFQATT and SNEGSKA (reference sequence). The germline V and J ends were trimmed by 3 bases and 0 bases, with 14 bases remaining between them.

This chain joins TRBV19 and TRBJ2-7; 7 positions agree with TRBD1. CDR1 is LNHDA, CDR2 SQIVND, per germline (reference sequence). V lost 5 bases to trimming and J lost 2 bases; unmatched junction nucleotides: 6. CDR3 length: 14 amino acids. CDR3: CASSEQGITYEQYF. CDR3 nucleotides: TGTGCCAGTAGTGAACAGGGGATCACCTACGAGCAGTACTTC.

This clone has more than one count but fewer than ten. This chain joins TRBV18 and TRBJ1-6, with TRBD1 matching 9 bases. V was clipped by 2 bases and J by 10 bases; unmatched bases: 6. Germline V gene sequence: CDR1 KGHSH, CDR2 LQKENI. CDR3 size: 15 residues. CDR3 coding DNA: TGTGCCAGCTCACCAAGCGGGACAGGGAGCTCACCCCTCCACTTT. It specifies CASSPSGTGSSPLHF. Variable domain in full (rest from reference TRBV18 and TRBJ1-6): NAGVMQNPRHLVRRRGQEARLRCSPMKGHSHVYWYRQLPEEGLKFMVYLQKENIIDESGMPKERFSAEFPKEGPSILRIQQVVRGDSAAYFCASSPSGTGSSPLHFGNGTRLTVT.

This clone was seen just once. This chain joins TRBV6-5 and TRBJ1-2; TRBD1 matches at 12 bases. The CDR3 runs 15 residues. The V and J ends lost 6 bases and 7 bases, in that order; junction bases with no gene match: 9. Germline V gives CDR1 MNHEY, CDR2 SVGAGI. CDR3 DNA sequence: TGTGCCAGCAGGCCGGGACAGGGGGCGCAGGGTGGCTACACCTTC. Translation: CASRPGQGAQGGYTF.

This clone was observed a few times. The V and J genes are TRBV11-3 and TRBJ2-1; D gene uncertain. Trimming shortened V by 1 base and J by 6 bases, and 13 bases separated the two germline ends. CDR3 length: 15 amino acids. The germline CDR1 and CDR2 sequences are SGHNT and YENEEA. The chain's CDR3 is CASSLGGVPANEQFF. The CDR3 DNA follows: TGTGCCAGCAGCTTAGGTGGGGTCCCAGCCAATGAGCAGTTCTTC.

The CDR3 nucleotides read TGTGCCAGCAGCCAAGGTGGCGGGAGCGGGACCTACGAGCAGTACTTC. Encoded protein: CASSQGGGSGTYEQYF. The chain couples TRBV3-1 (or the pseudogene TRBV3-2) to TRBJ2-7; 7 bases match TRBD2. Trimming cost V 1 base and J 2 bases; bases outside gene matches: 8. This CDR3 region has 16 residues. Per germline, CDR1 LGHDT and CDR2 YNNKEL (reference sequence).

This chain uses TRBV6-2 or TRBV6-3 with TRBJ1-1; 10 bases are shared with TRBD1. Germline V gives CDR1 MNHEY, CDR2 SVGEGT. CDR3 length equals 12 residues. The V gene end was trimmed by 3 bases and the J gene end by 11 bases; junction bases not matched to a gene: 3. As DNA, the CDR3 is TGTGCCAGCAGTTATTTGGACAGGGGGGCTTTCTTT. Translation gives CASSYLDRGAFF.

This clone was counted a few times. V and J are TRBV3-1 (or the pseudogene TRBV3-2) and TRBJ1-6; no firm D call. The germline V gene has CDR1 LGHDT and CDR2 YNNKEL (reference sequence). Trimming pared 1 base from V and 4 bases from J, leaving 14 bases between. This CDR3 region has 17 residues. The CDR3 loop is CASSQVSRAGYNSPLHF. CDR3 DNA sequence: TGTGCCAGCAGCCAAGTGTCGCGGGCTGGGTATAATTCACCCCTCCACTTT.

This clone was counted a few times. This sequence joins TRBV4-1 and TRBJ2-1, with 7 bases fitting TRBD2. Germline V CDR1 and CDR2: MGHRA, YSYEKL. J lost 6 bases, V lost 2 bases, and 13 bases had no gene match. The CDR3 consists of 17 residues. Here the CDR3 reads CASSQIDMGLPTNEQFF. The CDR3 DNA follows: TGCGCCAGCAGCCAAATTGATATGGGACTACCTACCAATGAGCAGTTCTTC.

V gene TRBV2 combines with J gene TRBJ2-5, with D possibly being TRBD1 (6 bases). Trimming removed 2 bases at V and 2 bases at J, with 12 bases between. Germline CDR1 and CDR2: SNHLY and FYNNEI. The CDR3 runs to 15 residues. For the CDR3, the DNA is TGTGCCAGCAGTGAACGAGACAGGAGGCAAGAGACCCAGTACTTC. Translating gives CASSERDRRQETQYF.

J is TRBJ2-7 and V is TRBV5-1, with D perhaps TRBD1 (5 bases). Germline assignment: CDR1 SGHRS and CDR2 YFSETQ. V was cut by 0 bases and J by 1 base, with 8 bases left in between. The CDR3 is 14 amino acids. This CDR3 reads CASSLDAGSYEQYF. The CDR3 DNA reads TGCGCCAGCAGCTTGGACGCAGGGTCCTACGAGCAGTACTTC.

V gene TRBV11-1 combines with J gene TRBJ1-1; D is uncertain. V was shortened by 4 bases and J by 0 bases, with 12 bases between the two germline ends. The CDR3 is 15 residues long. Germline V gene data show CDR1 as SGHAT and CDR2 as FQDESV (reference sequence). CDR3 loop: CASSSLRVVNTEAFF. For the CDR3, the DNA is TGTGCCAGCAGCTCGCTAAGGGTCGTGAACACTGAAGCTTTCTTT.

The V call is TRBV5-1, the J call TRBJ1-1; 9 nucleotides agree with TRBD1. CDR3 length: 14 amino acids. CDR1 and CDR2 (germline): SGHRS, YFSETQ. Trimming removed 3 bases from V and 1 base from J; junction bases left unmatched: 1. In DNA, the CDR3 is TGCGCCAGCAGCTGGGGACAGGGGAACACTGAAGCTTTCTTT. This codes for CASSWGQGNTEAFF.

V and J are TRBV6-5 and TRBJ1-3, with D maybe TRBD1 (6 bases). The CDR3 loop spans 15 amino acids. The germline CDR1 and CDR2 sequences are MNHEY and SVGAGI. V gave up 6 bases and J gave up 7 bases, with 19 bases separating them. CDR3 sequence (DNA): TGTGCCAGCAGCCGATTTACCACAGGGTCGAACACCATATATTTT. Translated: CASSRFTTGSNTIYF.

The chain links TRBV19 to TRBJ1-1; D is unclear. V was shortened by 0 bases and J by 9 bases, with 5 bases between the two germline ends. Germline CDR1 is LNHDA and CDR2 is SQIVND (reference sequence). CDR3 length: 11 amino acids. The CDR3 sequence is CASSIEFQAFF. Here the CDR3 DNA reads TGTGCCAGTAGTATAGAGTTCCAAGCTTTCTTT.

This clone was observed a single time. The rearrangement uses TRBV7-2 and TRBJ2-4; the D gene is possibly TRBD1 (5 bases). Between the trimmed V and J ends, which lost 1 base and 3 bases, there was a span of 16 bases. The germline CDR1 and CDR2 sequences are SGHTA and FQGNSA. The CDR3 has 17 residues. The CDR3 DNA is TGTGCCAGCAGCTTAGATTACGCAGGGTCACTCAAAAACATTCAGTACTTC. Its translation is CASSLDYAGSLKNIQYF.

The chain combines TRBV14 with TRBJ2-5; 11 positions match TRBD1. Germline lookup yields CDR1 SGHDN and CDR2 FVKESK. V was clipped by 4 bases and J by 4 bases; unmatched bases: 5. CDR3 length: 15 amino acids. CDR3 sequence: CASSRLGQGGETQYF. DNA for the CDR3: TGTGCCAGCAGCCGCCTGGGACAGGGGGGAGAGACCCAGTACTTC. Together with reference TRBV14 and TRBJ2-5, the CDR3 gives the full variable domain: EAGVTQFPSHSVIEKGQTVTLRCDPISGHDNLYWYRRVMGKEIKFLLHFVKESKQDESGMPNNRFLAERTGGTYSTLKVQPAELEDSGVYFCASSRLGQGGETQYFGPGTRLLVL.

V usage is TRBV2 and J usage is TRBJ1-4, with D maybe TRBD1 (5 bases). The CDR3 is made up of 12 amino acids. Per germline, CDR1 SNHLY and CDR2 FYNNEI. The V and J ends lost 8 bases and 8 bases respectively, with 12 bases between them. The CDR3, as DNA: TGTGCCAGCGGAGGGGTTTCAGAAAAACTGTTTTTT. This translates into CASGGVSEKLFF.

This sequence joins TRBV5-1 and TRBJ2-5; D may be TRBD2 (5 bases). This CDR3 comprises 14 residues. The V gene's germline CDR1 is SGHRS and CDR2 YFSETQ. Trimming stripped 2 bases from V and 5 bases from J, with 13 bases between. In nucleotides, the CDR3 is TGCGCCAGCAGCTTCCCGGGCCGAGGGGAGACCCAGTACTTC. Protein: CASSFPGRGETQYF. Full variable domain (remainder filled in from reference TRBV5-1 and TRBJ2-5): KAGVTQTPRYLIKTRGQQVTLSCSPISGHRSVSWYQQTPGQGLQFLFEYFSETQRNKGNFPGRFSGRQFSNSRSEMNVSTLELGDSALYLCASSFPGRGETQYFGPGTRLLVL.

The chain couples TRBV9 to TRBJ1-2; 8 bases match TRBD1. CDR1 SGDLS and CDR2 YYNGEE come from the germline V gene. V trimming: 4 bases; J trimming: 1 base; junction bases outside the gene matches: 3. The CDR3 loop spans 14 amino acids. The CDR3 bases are TGTGCCAGCAGCCGGACAGGGCTTAACTATGGCTACACCTTC. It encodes CASSRTGLNYGYTF.

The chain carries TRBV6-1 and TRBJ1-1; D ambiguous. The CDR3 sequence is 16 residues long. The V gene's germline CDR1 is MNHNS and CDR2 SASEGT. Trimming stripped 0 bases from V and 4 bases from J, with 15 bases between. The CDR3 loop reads CASSEARTGGGTEAFF. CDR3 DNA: TGTGCCAGCAGTGAAGCCCGCACCGGCGGTGGCACTGAAGCTTTCTTT.